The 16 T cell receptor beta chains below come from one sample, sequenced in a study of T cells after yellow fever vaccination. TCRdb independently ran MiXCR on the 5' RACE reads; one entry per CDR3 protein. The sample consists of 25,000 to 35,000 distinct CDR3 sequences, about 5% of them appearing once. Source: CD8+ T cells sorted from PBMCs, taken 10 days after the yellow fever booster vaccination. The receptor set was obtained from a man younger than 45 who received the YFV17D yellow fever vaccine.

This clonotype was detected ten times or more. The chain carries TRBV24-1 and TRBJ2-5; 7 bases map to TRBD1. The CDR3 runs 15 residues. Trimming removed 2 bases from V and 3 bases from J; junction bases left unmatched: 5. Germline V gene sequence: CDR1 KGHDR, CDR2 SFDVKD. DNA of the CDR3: TGTGCCACCAGTGATTACCGGGACAGCAAAGAGACCCAGTACTTC. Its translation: CATSDYRDSKETQYF.

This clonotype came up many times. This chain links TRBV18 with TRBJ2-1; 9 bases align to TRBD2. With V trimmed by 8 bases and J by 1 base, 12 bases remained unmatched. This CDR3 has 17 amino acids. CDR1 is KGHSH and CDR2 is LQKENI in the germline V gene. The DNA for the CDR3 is TGTGCCAGCCTACCGGTGAATAGCGGGAGTTCCTACAATGAGCAGTTCTTC. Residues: CASLPVNSGSSYNEQFF.

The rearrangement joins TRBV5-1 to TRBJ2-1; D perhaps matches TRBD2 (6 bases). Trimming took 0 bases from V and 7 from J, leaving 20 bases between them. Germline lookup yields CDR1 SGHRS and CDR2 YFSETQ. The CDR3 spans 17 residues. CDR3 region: CASSLGGLEGLQNEQFF. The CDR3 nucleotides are TGCGCCAGCAGCTTGGGGGGGTTGGAGGGACTCCAGAATGAGCAGTTCTTC.

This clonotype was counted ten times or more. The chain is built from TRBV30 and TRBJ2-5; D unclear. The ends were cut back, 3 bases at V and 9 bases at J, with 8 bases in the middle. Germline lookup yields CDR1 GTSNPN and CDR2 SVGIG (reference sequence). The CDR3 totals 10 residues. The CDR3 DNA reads TGTGCCTGGAGGGTCTCGGCCCAGTACTTC. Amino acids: CAWRVSAQYF.

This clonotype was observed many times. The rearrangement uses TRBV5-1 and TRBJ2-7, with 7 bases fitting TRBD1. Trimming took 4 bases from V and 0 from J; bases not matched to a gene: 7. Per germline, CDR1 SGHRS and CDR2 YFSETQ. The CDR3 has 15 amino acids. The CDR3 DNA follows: TGCGCCAGCAGCACACCGGGACAGAGCTCCTACGAGCAGTACTTC. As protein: CASSTPGQSSYEQYF.

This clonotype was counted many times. The DNA for the CDR3 is TGCAGTGCCCCCACCCTCCAGTCAGTCCTCGGGGGTCGAGAGACCCAGTACTTC. As protein: CSAPTLQSVLGGRETQYF. The chain couples TRBV20-1 to TRBJ2-5; D perhaps matches TRBD2 (6 bases). This CDR3 contains 18 residues. V shed 6 bases and J shed 4 bases, with 30 bases lying between them. Per germline, CDR1 DFQATT and CDR2 SNEGSKA (reference sequence).

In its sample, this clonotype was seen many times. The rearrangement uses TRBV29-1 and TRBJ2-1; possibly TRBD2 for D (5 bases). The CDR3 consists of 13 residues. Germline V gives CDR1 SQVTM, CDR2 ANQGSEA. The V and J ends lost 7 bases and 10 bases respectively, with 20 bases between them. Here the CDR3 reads CSAQGNTQREQFF. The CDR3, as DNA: TGCAGCGCCCAAGGGAATACCCAGCGGGAGCAGTTCTTC.

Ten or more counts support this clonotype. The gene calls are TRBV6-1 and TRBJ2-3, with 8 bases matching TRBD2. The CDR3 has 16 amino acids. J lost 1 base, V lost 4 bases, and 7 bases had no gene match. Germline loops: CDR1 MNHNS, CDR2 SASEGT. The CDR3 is CASSAQAGDGTDTQYF. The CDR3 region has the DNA TGTGCCAGCAGTGCCCAAGCGGGAGATGGCACAGATACGCAGTATTTT.

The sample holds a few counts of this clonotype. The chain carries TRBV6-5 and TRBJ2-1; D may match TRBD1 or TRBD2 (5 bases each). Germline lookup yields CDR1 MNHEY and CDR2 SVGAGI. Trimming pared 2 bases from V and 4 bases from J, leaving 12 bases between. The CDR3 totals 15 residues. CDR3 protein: CASSYGVGDYNEQFF. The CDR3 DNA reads TGTGCCAGCAGTTACGGGGTGGGGGATTACAATGAGCAGTTCTTC.

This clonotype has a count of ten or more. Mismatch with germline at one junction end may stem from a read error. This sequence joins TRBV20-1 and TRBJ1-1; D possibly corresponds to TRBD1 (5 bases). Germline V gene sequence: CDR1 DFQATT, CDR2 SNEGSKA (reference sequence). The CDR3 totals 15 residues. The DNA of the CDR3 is TGCAGTGCTAGGATCCGAGGGACGGGGAACACTGAAGCCTTCTTT. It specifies CSARIRGTGNTEAFF.

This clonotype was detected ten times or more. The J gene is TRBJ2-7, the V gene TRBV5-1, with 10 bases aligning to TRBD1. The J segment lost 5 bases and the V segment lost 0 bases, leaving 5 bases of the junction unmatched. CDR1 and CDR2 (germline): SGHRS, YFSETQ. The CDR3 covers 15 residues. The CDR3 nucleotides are TGCGCCAGCAGCTTGGATGGGACAGGGGTCGACGAGCAGTACTTC. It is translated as CASSLDGTGVDEQYF.

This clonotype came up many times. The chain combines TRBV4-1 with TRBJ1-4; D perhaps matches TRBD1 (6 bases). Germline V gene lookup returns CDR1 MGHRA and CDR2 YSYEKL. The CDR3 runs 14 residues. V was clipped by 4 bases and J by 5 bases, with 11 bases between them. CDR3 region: CASSPAGDNEKLFF. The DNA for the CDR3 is TGCGCCAGCAGCCCAGCAGGGGACAATGAAAAACTGTTTTTT.

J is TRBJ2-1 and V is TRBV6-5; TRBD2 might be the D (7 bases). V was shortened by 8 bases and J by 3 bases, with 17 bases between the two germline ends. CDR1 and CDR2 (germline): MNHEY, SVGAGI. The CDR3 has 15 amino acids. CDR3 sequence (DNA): TGTGCCAGCGCCGAGGGGGGGGACAACTACAATGAGCAGTTCTTC. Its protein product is CASAEGGDNYNEQFF.

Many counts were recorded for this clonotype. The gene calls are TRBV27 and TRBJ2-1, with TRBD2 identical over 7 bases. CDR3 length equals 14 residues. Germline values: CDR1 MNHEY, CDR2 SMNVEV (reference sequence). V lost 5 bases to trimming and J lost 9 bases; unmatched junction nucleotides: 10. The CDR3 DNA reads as TGTGCCAGCAGTCTCACGGGACTATTTGGTGAGCAGTTCTTC. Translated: CASSLTGLFGEQFF.

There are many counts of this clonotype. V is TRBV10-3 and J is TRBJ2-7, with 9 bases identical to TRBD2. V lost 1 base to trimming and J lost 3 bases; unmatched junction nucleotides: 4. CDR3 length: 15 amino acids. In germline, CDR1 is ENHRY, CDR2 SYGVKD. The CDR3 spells CAISEYEREDYEQYF. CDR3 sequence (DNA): TGTGCCATCAGTGAGTACGAGCGGGAGGACTACGAGCAGTACTTC.

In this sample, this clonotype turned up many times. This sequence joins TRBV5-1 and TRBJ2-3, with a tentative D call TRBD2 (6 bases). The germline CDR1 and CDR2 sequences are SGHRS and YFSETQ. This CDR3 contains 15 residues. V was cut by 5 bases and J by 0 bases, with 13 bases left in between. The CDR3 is CASRSRDPSTDTQYF. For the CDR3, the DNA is TGCGCCAGCAGGTCGCGGGACCCTAGCACAGATACGCAGTATTTT.